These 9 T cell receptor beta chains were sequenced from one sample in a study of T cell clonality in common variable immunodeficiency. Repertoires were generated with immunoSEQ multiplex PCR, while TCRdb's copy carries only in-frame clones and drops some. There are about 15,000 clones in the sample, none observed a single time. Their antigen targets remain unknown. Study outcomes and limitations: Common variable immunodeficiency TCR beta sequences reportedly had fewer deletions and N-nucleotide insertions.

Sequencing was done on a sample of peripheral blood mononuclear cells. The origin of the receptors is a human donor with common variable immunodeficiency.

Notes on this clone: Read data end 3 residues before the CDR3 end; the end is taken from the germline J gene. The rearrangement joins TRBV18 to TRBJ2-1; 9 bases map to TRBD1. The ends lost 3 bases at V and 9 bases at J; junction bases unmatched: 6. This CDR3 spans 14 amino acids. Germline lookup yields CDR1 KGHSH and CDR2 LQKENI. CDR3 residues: CASSPRTGEGEQFF. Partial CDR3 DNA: TGTGCCAGCTCACCGCGGACAGGGGAGGGTGAG.

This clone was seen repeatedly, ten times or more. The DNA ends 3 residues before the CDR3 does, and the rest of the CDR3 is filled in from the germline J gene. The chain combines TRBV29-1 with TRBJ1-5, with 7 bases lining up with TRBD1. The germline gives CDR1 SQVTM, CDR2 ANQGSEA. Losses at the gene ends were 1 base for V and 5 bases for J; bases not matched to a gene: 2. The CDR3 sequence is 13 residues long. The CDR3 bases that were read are TGCAGCGTTGAAGTTGACAGGGATCAGCCC. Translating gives CSVEVDRDQP. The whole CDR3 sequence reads CSVEVDRDQPQHF. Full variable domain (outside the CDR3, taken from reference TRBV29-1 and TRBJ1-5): SAVISQKPSRDICQRGTSLTIQCQVDSQVTMMFWYRQQPGQSLTLIATANQGSEATYESGFVIDKFPISRPNLTFSTLTVSNMSPEDSSIYLCSVEVDRDQPQHFGDGTRLSIL.

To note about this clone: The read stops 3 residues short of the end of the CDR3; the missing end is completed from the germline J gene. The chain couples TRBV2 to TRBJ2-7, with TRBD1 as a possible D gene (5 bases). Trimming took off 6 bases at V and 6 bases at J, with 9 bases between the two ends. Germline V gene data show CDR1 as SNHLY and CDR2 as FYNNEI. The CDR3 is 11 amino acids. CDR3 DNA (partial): TGTGCCAGCAGGCAGGGTAGCGAG. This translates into CASRQGSE. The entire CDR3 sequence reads CASRQGSEQYF.

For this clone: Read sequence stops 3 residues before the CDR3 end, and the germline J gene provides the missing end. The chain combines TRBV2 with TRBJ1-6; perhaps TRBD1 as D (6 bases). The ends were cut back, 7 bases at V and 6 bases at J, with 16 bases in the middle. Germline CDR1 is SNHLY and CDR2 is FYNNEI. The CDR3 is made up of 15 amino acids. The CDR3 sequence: CASNAPGQINSPLHF. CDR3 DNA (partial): TGTGCCAGCAACGCCCCCGGACAGATTAATTCACCC.

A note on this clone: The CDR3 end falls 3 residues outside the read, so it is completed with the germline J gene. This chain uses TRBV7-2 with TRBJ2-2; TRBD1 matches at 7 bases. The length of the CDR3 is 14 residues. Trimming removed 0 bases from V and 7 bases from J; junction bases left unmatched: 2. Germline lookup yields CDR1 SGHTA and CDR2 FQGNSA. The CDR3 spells CASSLAGGSGELFF. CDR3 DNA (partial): TGTGCCAGCAGCTTAGCAGGGGGCAGCGGGGAG.

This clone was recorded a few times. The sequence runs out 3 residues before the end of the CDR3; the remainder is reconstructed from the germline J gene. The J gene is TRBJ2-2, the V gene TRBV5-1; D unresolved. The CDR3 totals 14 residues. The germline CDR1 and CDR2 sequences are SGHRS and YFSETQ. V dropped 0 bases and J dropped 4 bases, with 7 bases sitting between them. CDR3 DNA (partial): TGCGCCAGCAGCTTGGAAGGGTTCACCGGGGAG. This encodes CASSLEGFTGE. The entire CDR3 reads CASSLEGFTGELFF.

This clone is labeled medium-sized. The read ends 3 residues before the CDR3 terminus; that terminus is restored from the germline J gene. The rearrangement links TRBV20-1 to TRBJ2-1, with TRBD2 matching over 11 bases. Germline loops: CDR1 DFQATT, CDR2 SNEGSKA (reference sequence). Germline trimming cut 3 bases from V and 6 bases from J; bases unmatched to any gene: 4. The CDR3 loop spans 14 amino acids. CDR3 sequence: CSASRLAGINEQFF. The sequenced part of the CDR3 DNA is TGCAGTGCTAGCCGACTAGCGGGAATCAATGAG.

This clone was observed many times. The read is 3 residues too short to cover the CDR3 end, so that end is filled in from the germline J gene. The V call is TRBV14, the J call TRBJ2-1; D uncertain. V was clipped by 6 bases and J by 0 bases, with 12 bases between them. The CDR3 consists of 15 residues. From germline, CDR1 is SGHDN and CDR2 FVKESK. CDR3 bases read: TGTGCCAGCAGTCCCCTCCTCCGCTCCTACAATGAG. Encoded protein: CASSPLLRSYNE. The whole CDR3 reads CASSPLLRSYNEQFF.

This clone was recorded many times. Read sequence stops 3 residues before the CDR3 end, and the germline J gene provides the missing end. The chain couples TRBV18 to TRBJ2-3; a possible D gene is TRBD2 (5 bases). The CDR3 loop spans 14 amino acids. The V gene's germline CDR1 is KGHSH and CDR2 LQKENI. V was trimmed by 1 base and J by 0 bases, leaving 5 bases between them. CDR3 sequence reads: CASSPRGSTDTQYF. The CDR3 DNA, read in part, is TGTGCCAGCTCACCACGCGGGAGCACAGATACG.